This T cell receptor beta chain originates from a study of tissue T cells after allogeneic stem cell transplantation (dated by TCRdb to about 2022). Broadly, across the study: Over a roughly three-year period, a research-autopsy study prospectively enrolled about 7 adult allo-HCT recipients who had steroid-refractory GVHD. The study profiled TCR beta repertoires in many tissues obtained from research autopsies of patients with and without GVHD, and also in mouse models of GVHD. Pre-transplant PBMCs, which were of recipient origin, were available from about 5 GVHD patients. In viably preserved blood and marrow, CD3+ T cells were flow-sorted if cell numbers allowed, whereas smaller samples went directly to DNA extraction. The human arm was conducted as a prospective observational study, and neither blinding nor randomization was performed. Gastrointestinal GVHD was present in all GVHD patients, each of whom received several lines of GVHD-directed therapy, and roughly 5 of these patients also had skin involvement. Grafts from donors were received by all GVHD patients, with a handful of grafts being unmodified and three being CD34-selected to deplete T cells. On the study overall, not on this receptor specifically: The study did not determine which tissue TCRs were alloreactive or antigen-specific, and some clones might have been persisting host cells. The patient cohort was small and varied clinically, and sampling depth was recognized as a limitation. Only a few T cell clones appeared in more than one patient, yet motif-based clustering showed tissue-specific repertoire signatures that were shared between patients. In both patients and mice, T cells from blood and spleen picked up only a limited part of the TCR repertoire that was detected in tissues. Within patients, how anatomically similar tissues were was a major factor shaping TCR repertoire composition, regardless of disease or transplant status.

With respect to this clone: Its antigen is currently not known. The record has no base qualities; no much larger clone is one base away.

Per the publication, the time point label means: recipient (host-origin) PBMCs collected before allo-HCT. Library preparation used the immunoSEQ multiplex PCR assay. TCRbeta CDR3 sequencing was done by Adaptive Biotechnologies at survey depth, reporting CDR3 sequences, V/J genes, productive frequency and template counts. Amplification of TCR beta CDR3 regions started from genomic DNA instead of RNA. Per the authors' processing: Pairwise repertoire overlap between tissues was quantified with Jensen-Shannon divergence, where 1 means complete divergence and 0 identical. Based on pairwise JSD values, tissues were grouped by single-linkage agglomerative hierarchical clustering, and the results were shown as dendrograms. GLIPH2 was run on all patient samples with simulation_depth 1000, kmer_min_depth 3 and cdr3_length_cutoff 8, and groups with more than two unique CDR3s were retained. In a standardized tissue-overlap score, Jaccard GLIPH-group overlap across patients was extrapolated to a standard repertoire size of 1000 clones. To look at how diversity was associated with clinical or experimental variables, linear mixed-effect models were used, with tissue treated as a fixed effect and individual treated as a random effect. The table comes from immuneACCESS by way of TCRdb, which keeps in-frame sequences with V and J called. Part of the clones is missing from these tables; in studies checked, under half for an unresolved V gene and the rest for unknown reasons. The DNA was the basis for D and trimming; V, J and clone size are from that table. Across this sample there are roughly 30,000 clones, with less than 90% seen only once. Approximately 3.5% of the sample belongs to the ten largest clones.

The receptor was isolated from a woman aged 18-49 years who later had graft-versus-host disease after an allogeneic stem cell transplant. The sample was blood, taken before transplantation.

The DNA is as follows: TGTGCCAGCAGCTCCAGTAGATCGAACACTGAAGCTTTCTTT. Translation gives CASSSSRSNTEAFF. The chain couples TRBV7-9 to TRBJ1-1, with no confident D gene call. Reading from cysteine to phenylalanine, the CDR3 counts 14 amino acids. The sequence is cut down to CDR3 DNA, 42 bases in frame from base 1. CDR1 is given as SEHNR and CDR2 as FQNEAQ, both from the germline V gene (reference sequence). V is cut by 4 bases and J by 1 base, and the space between the germline ends is 10 bases.